The T cell receptor beta chain under discussion was sequenced for a study of long-term antiretroviral therapy in people with HIV. Looking at the study overall: It was about a decade before the 2015 immediate-ART recommendation that the earliest samples were taken.

About this clone itself: Its specificity is unknown.

Version v3.0 of the immunoSEQ assay was performed at survey level. TCRdb keeps only in-frame clones here, not all; method: immunoSEQ multiplex PCR. The data show almost 35,000 clones, with approximately 85% seen just once and approximately 4.8% held by the top ten. Study-wide points: It was not possible to obtain data on ART adherence, viral resistance or therapy changes. ART-treated samples gained diversity yet remained below transplant donor controls.

With 4 bases clipped from V and 7 bases from J, the junction kept 8 bases outside the gene matches. Per germline, CDR1 SGHRS and CDR2 YFSETQ. This CDR3 has 16 amino acids. The chain has TRBV5-1 and TRBJ2-1; 13 bases agree with TRBD2. This clonotype was obtained from a woman under 40 with HIV. Sequenced here: unsorted PBMCs, sampled about 2.7 years before starting antiretroviral therapy. CDR3 sequence: CASSMLTSGGVNEQFF. Here the CDR3 DNA reads TGCGCCAGCAGCATGCTTACTAGCGGGGGGGTGAATGAGCAGTTCTTC.